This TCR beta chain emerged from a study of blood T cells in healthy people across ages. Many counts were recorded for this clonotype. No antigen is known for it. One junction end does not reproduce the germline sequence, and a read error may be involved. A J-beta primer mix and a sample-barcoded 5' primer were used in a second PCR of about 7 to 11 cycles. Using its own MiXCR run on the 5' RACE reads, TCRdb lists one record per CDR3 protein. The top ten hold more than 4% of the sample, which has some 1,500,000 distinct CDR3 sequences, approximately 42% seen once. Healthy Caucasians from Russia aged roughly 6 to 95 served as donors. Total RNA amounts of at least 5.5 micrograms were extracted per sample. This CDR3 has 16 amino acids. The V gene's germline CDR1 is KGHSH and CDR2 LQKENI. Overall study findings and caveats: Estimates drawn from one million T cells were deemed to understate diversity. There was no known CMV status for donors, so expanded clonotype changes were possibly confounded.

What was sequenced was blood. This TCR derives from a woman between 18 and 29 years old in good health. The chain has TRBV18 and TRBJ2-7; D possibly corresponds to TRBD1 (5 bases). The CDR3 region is CASSPLRQGGSFEQYF. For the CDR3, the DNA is TGTGCCAGCTCACCCCTGCGGCAGGGTGGTTCCTTCGAGCAGTACTTC.